The table lists the clone carrying this TCR beta chain with many counts. Its matching antigen is unknown. Amplification targeted TCR beta CDR3 regions from RNA transcripts. A first-round RT-PCR of the TCR CDR3 used the HTBI primer set. One entry per CDR3 protein, called by TCRdb with MiXCR from the multiplex PCR reads. The sample holds roughly 380,000 distinct CDR3 sequences, under 20% seen once. This record comes from a study of T cells in Graves' hyperthyroidism and ophthalmopathy. Study summary: It was at initial diagnosis, before any treatment, that peripheral blood was collected. General study points: Ophthalmopathy was identified by the model a median approximately six months ahead of onset. In the analysis, a 13 V-J model separated ophthalmopathy from stable hyperthyroidism.

Newly diagnosed hyperthyroidism, duration under 2 months, in patients aged 18 to 65. V trimming: 6 bases; J trimming: 6 bases; junction bases outside the gene matches: 9. The length of the CDR3 is 15 residues. This receptor was taken from a woman aged 18-29 years with Graves' hyperthyroidism. Sequencing was done on a sample of blood. This chain uses TRBV12-3 or TRBV12-4 with TRBJ2-2; 8 bases are shared with TRBD2. CDR3 in amino acids: CASRLGGASSGELFF. DNA for the CDR3: TGTGCCAGCAGGCTCGGGGGGGCCTCTTCCGGGGAGCTGTTTTTT.